The present TCR beta chain was sequenced within a study of shared clonotypes between healthy human individuals. The overall study: Three CD4 naive, three CD4 memory, two CD8 naive and one CD8 memory plate were used per donor. Findings and limits, study-wide: Lower generation probabilities were found for non-shared clonotypes than for those shared by all four donors.

With regard to this clone: The antigen remains unidentified.

The CDR3 consists of 15 residues. Per the germline V gene, CDR1 is SGHDN and CDR2 is FVKESK. After removal of 0 bases from V and 10 bases from J, the junction contained 7 bases not matched to a gene. The table came from immunoSEQ multiplex PCR; TCRdb's copy has only in-frame clones and leaves some out. The sample includes 2 million to 2.5 million clones, about 90% of them seen just once. The receptor was derived from a man younger than 35 in good health. Some clones in this sample may be carry-over from other donors' samples. The source material was naive CD4+ T cells from PBMCs. Subset defined: CD45RA+ positively selected. The V call is TRBV14, the J call TRBJ2-1, with TRBD2 matching over 9 bases. For the CDR3, the DNA is TGTGCCAGCAGCCAAGATGTAAACCTAGCGGGGGAGCAGTTCTTC. This gives the protein CASSQDVNLAGEQFF.